This entry lists 23 T cell receptor beta chains sequenced from one sample in a study of shared clonotypes between healthy human individuals. CD45RO-negative, CCR7-selected cells formed the naive CD8 fraction, which excluded terminally differentiated effector memory CD45RA+ cells. Sequencing used immunoSEQ multiplex PCR; TCRdb keeps in-frame clones, though not all of them. The sample has around 650,000 clones; 95% to 97% are singletons. The sample taken for sequencing was naive CD8+ T cells sorted from blood. The source of these receptors is a woman aged 25 to 45 in good health.

V gene TRBV29-1 combines with J gene TRBJ1-4; maybe TRBD1 (5 bases). V was shortened by 3 bases and J by 8 bases, with 10 bases between the two germline ends. Per germline, CDR1 SQVTM and CDR2 ANQGSEA. The CDR3 loop spans 12 amino acids. CDR3 in amino acids: CSVDQGGEKLFF. Here the CDR3 DNA reads TGCAGCGTTGACCAGGGAGGGGAAAAACTGTTTTTT.

CDR3 protein: CAIQATGGEGEAFF. Written as DNA, the CDR3 is TGTGCCATCCAGGCGACAGGGGGCGAGGGTGAAGCTTTCTTT. The V and J genes are TRBV7-9 and TRBJ1-1; 10 bases line up with TRBD1. This CDR3 has 14 residues. Germline CDR1 and CDR2: SEHNR and FQNEAQ (reference sequence). V lost 10 bases and J lost 7; bases outside the gene matches: 12.

The chain joins TRBV27 to TRBJ2-1; the match to TRBD2 covers 9 bases. The germline gives CDR1 MNHEY, CDR2 SMNVEV (reference sequence). The CDR3 runs 13 residues. V was pared by 3 bases and J by 10 bases, with 4 bases of the junction left unmatched. CDR3 DNA sequence: TGTGCCAGCAGTTTGTCCACTAGCGGGGAGCAGTTCTTC. This translates into CASSLSTSGEQFF.

V is TRBV29-1 and J is TRBJ2-7; perhaps TRBD2 as D (6 bases). The ends were cut back, 5 bases at V and 2 bases at J, with 25 bases in the middle. This CDR3 is 17 amino acids long. The germline V gene has CDR1 SQVTM and CDR2 ANQGSEA. CDR3 in amino acids: CSVWGATLSGLTYEQYF. The CDR3 bases are TGCAGCGTTTGGGGAGCTACTCTTAGCGGCCTAACCTACGAGCAGTACTTC.

The chain links TRBV18 to TRBJ2-7, with D maybe TRBD2 (5 bases). CDR3 length: 14 residues. CDR1 and CDR2 from the germline V gene are KGHSH and LQKENI. Trimming pared 5 bases from V and 0 bases from J, leaving 11 bases between. CDR3 nucleotides: TGTGCCAGCTCAGAAGACTACACCTCCTACGAGCAGTACTTC. Residues: CASSEDYTSYEQYF. The full variable domain, rest sourced from reference TRBV18 and TRBJ2-7, is NAGVMQNPRHLVRRRGQEARLRCSPMKGHSHVYWYRQLPEEGLKFMVYLQKENIIDESGMPKERFSAEFPKEGPSILRIQQVVRGDSAAYFCASSEDYTSYEQYFGPGTRLTVT.

The rearrangement uses TRBV28 and TRBJ2-7; 9 bases match TRBD1. The CDR3 sequence is 15 residues long. Germline CDR1 reads MDHEN; CDR2 reads SYDVKM. The ends lost 3 bases at V and 5 bases at J; junction bases unmatched: 8. This chain's CDR3 is CASSFENRGLHEQYF. The CDR3 DNA follows: TGTGCCAGCAGTTTCGAAAACAGGGGGCTCCACGAGCAGTACTTC.

The rearrangement uses TRBV27 and TRBJ2-7; 7 positions agree with TRBD1. Germline V lookup: CDR1 MNHEY, CDR2 SMNVEV (reference sequence). With 2 bases clipped from V and 2 bases from J, the junction kept 9 bases outside the gene matches. The CDR3 totals 16 residues. The CDR3 sequence: CASSLHGTATAYEQYF. The DNA for the CDR3 is TGTGCCAGCAGTTTACACGGGACAGCCACAGCCTACGAGCAGTACTTC.

The chain links TRBV2 to TRBJ2-7; D not resolved. The CDR3 has 14 amino acids. Trimming pared 4 bases from V and 2 bases from J, leaving 12 bases between. Germline CDR1 and CDR2: SNHLY and FYNNEI. The CDR3 DNA follows: TGTGCCAGCAGTGGCCACGGATTTCCCTACGAGCAGTACTTC. Protein: CASSGHGFPYEQYF.

The V gene is TRBV5-1, the J gene TRBJ2-5; D ambiguous. Trimming left V 4 bases short and J 0 bases short, with 16 bases between. Germline V CDR1 and CDR2: SGHRS, YFSETQ. This CDR3 comprises 16 residues. DNA of the CDR3: TGCGCCAGCAGCAATACTACTGTACGGTACCAAGAGACCCAGTACTTC. Translation gives CASSNTTVRYQETQYF.

The chain recombines TRBV30 with TRBJ2-1; D is unresolved. Trimming took off 0 bases at V and 9 bases at J, with 3 bases between the two ends. Germline CDR1 GTSNPN, CDR2 SVGIG (reference sequence). The CDR3 extends over 10 amino acids. This CDR3 reads CAWSVGEQFF. The CDR3 nucleotides read TGTGCCTGGAGTGTGGGTGAGCAGTTCTTC.

CDR3 region: CASSLVSSGDQYF. As DNA, the CDR3 is TGTGCCAGCAGCTTAGTTTCTAGCGGGGATCAGTATTTT. The chain carries TRBV7-6 and TRBJ2-3; 9 bases agree with TRBD2. J was trimmed by 12 bases and V by 1 base; bases with no gene match: 5. Germline values: CDR1 SGHVS, CDR2 FNYEAQ. The CDR3 has 13 residues.

The V gene is TRBV4-1, the J gene TRBJ2-7, with 8 bases aligning to TRBD2. This CDR3 is built from 15 residues. Germline V CDR1 and CDR2: MGHRA, YSYEKL. The J segment lost 5 bases and the V segment lost 1 base, leaving 7 bases of the junction unmatched. Here the CDR3 reads CASSQGRTSWDEQYF. For the CDR3, the DNA is TGCGCCAGCAGCCAAGGTCGGACTAGCTGGGACGAGCAGTACTTC.

The V gene is TRBV30, the J gene TRBJ1-1, with D hard to call. The CDR3 runs to 11 residues. Trimming stripped 0 bases from V and 4 bases from J, with 3 bases between. Germline values: CDR1 GTSNPN, CDR2 SVGIG (reference sequence). CDR3 in amino acids: CAWSVLTEAFF. In DNA form, the CDR3 reads TGTGCCTGGAGTGTACTCACTGAAGCTTTCTTT.

Notes on this clone: An end of the junction differs from the germline gene, which may be a read error. The chain couples TRBV13 to TRBJ1-4; 7 bases are a match to TRBD1. The CDR3 consists of 17 residues. Germline CDR1 reads PRHDT; CDR2 reads FYEKMQ (reference sequence). For the CDR3, the DNA is TGTGCCAGCACCTTAAAAGCCTCGGGACAGTTTAATGAAAAACTGTTTTTT. This translates into CASTLKASGQFNEKLFF. The whole variable domain, filled in from reference TRBV13 and TRBJ1-4, reads AAGVIQSPRHLIKEKRETATLKCYPIPRHDTVYWYQQGPGQDPQFLISFYEKMQSDKGSIPDRFSAQQFSDYHSELNMSSLELGDSALYFCASTLKASGQFNEKLFFGSGTQLSVL.

The rearrangement uses TRBV7-2 and TRBJ2-3; D gene uncertain. Per germline, CDR1 SGHTA and CDR2 FQGNSA. The length of the CDR3 is 16 residues. Trimming took 5 bases from V and 0 from J, leaving 15 bases between them. The CDR3 sequence: CASSPAVLRSTDTQYF. In DNA, the CDR3 is TGTGCCAGCAGCCCGGCGGTTCTGAGGAGCACAGATACGCAGTATTTT.

V usage is TRBV7-6 and J usage is TRBJ2-7, with TRBD2 identical over 7 bases. Germline V gene sequence: CDR1 SGHVS, CDR2 FNYEAQ. With 4 bases clipped from V and 3 bases from J, the junction kept 6 bases outside the gene matches. This CDR3 has 14 residues. The CDR3 DNA follows: TGTGCCAGCAGCTCAAGAGCGGGGTACTACGAGCAGTACTTC. It is translated as CASSSRAGYYEQYF.

The V and J genes are TRBV7-9 and TRBJ2-7; D perhaps matches TRBD1 (6 bases). CDR1 and CDR2 from the germline V gene are SEHNR and FQNEAQ (reference sequence). The V end lost 2 bases, the J end lost 0 bases, and 11 bases lay between the germline ends. The CDR3 loop spans 15 amino acids. The CDR3 sequence: CASSLMWDTSYEQYF. The CDR3 DNA reads TGTGCCAGCAGCTTAATGTGGGACACCTCCTACGAGCAGTACTTC.

This chain uses TRBV19 with TRBJ2-7; 7 bases agree with TRBD1. With 8 bases clipped from V and 2 bases from J, the junction kept 12 bases outside the gene matches. CDR3 length equals 15 residues. Looked up from germline, CDR1 is LNHDA and CDR2 is SQIVND (reference sequence). The CDR3 is CASSPWDRGTYEQYF. CDR3 in DNA: TGTGCCAGTTCTCCTTGGGACAGAGGCACCTACGAGCAGTACTTC.

The chain uses TRBV27 and TRBJ2-1; a weak D match, TRBD2 (6 bases). Germline V gene data show CDR1 as MNHEY and CDR2 as SMNVEV (reference sequence). V shed 7 bases and J shed 2 bases, with 12 bases lying between them. This CDR3 has 14 residues. CDR3 in amino acids: CASNGAGAYNEQFF. CDR3 sequence (DNA): TGTGCCAGCAACGGAGCGGGCGCCTACAATGAGCAGTTCTTC.

CDR3 nucleotides: TGTGCCAGCAGTTTGGCGTGGGAGGAGCAGTTCTTC. Protein: CASSLAWEEQFF. The chain is built from TRBV28 and TRBJ2-1; possibly TRBD2 for D (5 bases). This CDR3 is built from 12 residues. The V gene lost 3 bases and the J gene lost 10 bases, with 10 bases spanning the gap. Germline CDR1 and CDR2: MDHEN and SYDVKM.

The chain couples TRBV23-1 to TRBJ2-7; D is tentatively TRBD1 or TRBD2 (5 bases each). TRBV23-1 is labeled an ORF, and its function is uncertain. The CDR3 covers 17 residues. V gave up 0 bases and J gave up 2 bases, with 17 bases separating them. CDR3 bases: TGCGCCAGCAGTCAATCGCCCCGGGCAGGGAGTCCCTACGAGCAGTACTTC. Amino acids: CASSQSPRAGSPYEQYF.

The rearrangement uses TRBV27 and TRBJ2-1; 8 nucleotides match TRBD2. CDR3 length equals 16 residues. The V segment lost 6 bases and the J segment 2 bases; nucleotides outside the gene matches: 9. Looked up from germline, CDR1 is MNHEY and CDR2 is SMNVEV (reference sequence). CDR3 DNA sequence: TGTGCCAGCAGCCGCCGGGGTAGCGGGGCCTACAATGAGCAGTTCTTC. Its protein product is CASSRRGSGAYNEQFF.

The V gene is TRBV19, the J gene TRBJ1-2, with a weak D call TRBD1 (6 bases). Between the trimmed V and J ends, which lost 6 bases and 4 bases, there was a span of 15 bases. This CDR3 comprises 14 residues. CDR1 and CDR2 from the germline V gene are LNHDA and SQIVND (reference sequence). The CDR3 DNA is TGTGCCAGTAGGCTGACAGGTGACATCTATGGCTACACCTTC. Protein: CASRLTGDIYGYTF.